Sequencing of this TCR beta chain was carried out in a study of blood T cell repertoires in COVID-19. Study as a whole: Sample material is recorded as cDNA or gDNA derived from T cells, B-cell-depleted T cells, or PBMCs.

TCRdb's copy holds only in-frame clones and misses some; the assay was immunoSEQ multiplex PCR. The sample comprises 81,000 or so clones, roughly 85% of which are singletons, and 9.6% rests with the top ten. The clonotype originates from a man aged 45-65 years with COVID-19, enrolled during active disease. Source material: peripheral blood.

For the CDR3, the DNA is TGTGCCAGCAGTTTATGGGGCAGGGGGTTCGCCGGGGAGCTGTTTTTT. It encodes CASSLWGRGFAGELFF. The V gene is TRBV27, the J gene TRBJ2-2; 7 positions match TRBD1. This CDR3 is built from 16 residues. The junction had 8 bases not matched to a gene; V was cut back by 1 base and J by 6 bases. Germline V gene data show CDR1 as MNHEY and CDR2 as SMNVEV (reference sequence).